Presented here are 3 T cell receptor beta chains from one specimen sequenced in a study of OX40 agonist ivuxolimab in advanced cancers. Clones were sequenced by immunoSEQ multiplex PCR, and TCRdb holds only the in-frame ones, with some missing. In the table there are 65,000 to 75,000 clones, approximately 87% of which are singletons. The input for sequencing was CD4+ or CD8+ T cells sorted from blood, taken in a trial of the OX40 agonist ivuxolimab. These receptors originate from an adult with an advanced solid tumor such as melanoma, head and neck, liver or kidney cancer.

CDR3 amino acids: CATSRTGGTGELFF. CDR3 bases: TGTGCCACCAGCAGGACAGGGGGCACCGGGGAGCTGTTTTTT. This chain links TRBV15 with TRBJ2-2; 9 bases match TRBD1. Germline assignment: CDR1 LNHNV and CDR2 YYDKDF (reference sequence). The CDR3 is 14 amino acids. V was clipped by 3 bases and J by 4 bases; unmatched bases: 0.

The CDR3 loop is CASKPTGSGTGELFF. DNA for the CDR3: TGTGCCAGCAAGCCGACAGGTTCGGGCACCGGGGAGCTGTTTTTT. The chain carries TRBV2 and TRBJ2-2, with D possibly matching TRBD1 (6 bases). In germline, CDR1 is SNHLY, CDR2 FYNNEI. The CDR3 loop spans 15 amino acids. V was trimmed by 7 bases and J by 4 bases, leaving 16 bases between them.

In nucleotides, the CDR3 is TGCGCCAGCAGCCAACCACGGACAGGGCACTATGGCTACACCTTC. It is translated as CASSQPRTGHYGYTF. The V call is TRBV4-1, the J call TRBJ1-2; 8 bases line up with TRBD1. The germline V gene has CDR1 MGHRA and CDR2 YSYEKL. V gave up 2 bases and J gave up 3 bases; unmatched junction bases: 5. The CDR3 is 15 amino acids.